A single sample is the source of the 12 T cell receptor beta chains below, sequenced in a study of graft-versus-host responses after intestinal transplantation (dated by TCRdb to the early 2020s). The method was the immunoSEQ multiplex PCR assay. As stored in TCRdb, this immuneACCESS dataset retains in-frame rearrangements with V and J assigned. A fraction of the clones does not appear; measured against another copy, unresolved V genes explain less than half of the discrepancy, and the remainder lacks a known reason. The sample table shows roughly 40,000 clones, and just under 90% are seen once. Less than 8.5% of the sample is in the top ten clones. Sequenced here: PBMCs, sampled approximately 270 days after transplant. Receptor source: a human patient who received an intestinal transplant, so some T cells may come from the graft donor.

The V and J genes are TRBV19 and TRBJ1-1; TRBD1 matches at 7 bases. V was pared by 4 bases and J by 0 bases, with 8 bases of the junction left unmatched. CDR1 and CDR2 (germline): LNHDA, SQIVND (reference sequence). CDR3 length: 16 amino acids. The CDR3 spells CASSKIRQGMNTEAFF. The CDR3 DNA is TGTGCCAGTAGTAAGATCCGACAGGGCATGAACACTGAAGCTTTCTTT.

As to this clone: Other DNA sequences from this sample encode an identical CDR3 as well. CDR3 DNA: TGTGCCAGCAGCCCCCAAGGGGGAACAGAGACCCAGTACTTC. It specifies CASSPQGGTETQYF. This chain links TRBV9 with TRBJ2-5; perhaps TRBD1 as D (6 bases). Germline V gene lookup returns CDR1 SGDLS and CDR2 YYNGEE. Trimming removed 4 bases at V and 4 bases at J, with 14 bases between. This CDR3 has 14 amino acids. The entire variable domain, with the rest obtained from reference TRBV9 and TRBJ2-5, is as follows: DSGVTQTPKHLITATGQRVTLRCSPRSGDLSVYWYQQSLDQGLQFLIQYYNGEERAKGNILERFSAQQFPDLHSELNLSSLELGDSALYFCASSPQGGTETQYFGPGTRLLVL.

The chain links TRBV7-2 to TRBJ2-3; the D gene is possibly TRBD1 (6 bases). CDR3 length: 14 amino acids. V was pared by 6 bases and J by 2 bases, with 12 bases between. Per the germline V gene, CDR1 is SGHTA and CDR2 is FQGNSA. The CDR3 coding sequence is TGTGCCAGCAGGAGAGCAGGGGCCACAGATACGCAGTATTTT. Its translation is CASRRAGATDTQYF.

V and J are TRBV5-6 and TRBJ1-2; no reliable D call. There are 11 residues in the CDR3. Trimming shortened V by 3 bases and J by 4 bases, and 4 bases separated the two germline ends. From germline, CDR1 is SGHDT and CDR2 YYEEEE. CDR3 DNA sequence: TGTGCCAGCAGCTCCGGCTATGGCTACACCTTC. Protein sequence: CASSSGYGYTF.

This chain joins TRBV6-5 and TRBJ2-5; possible D gene TRBD1, 5 bases. The J call is uncertain, as TRBJ2-7 better fits the DNA end. CDR1 and CDR2 (germline): MNHEY, SVGAGI. The CDR3 spans 14 residues. In nucleotides, the CDR3 is TGTGCCAGCAGTGAAGGAACAGGAGTCTACGAGCAGTACTTC. Translated: CASSEGTGVYEQYF.

This clone has just one count. The chain recombines TRBV7-9 with TRBJ2-1; D may be TRBD2 (5 bases). V dropped 2 bases and J dropped 6 bases, with 11 bases sitting between them. The V gene's germline CDR1 is SEHNR and CDR2 FQNEAQ (reference sequence). The CDR3 consists of 14 residues. This CDR3 is CASSLPRGANEQFF. In nucleotides, the CDR3 is TGTGCCAGCAGCTTACCTCGGGGAGCCAATGAGCAGTTCTTC.

The chain carries TRBV7-3 and TRBJ2-1; D unclear. Deletions cut 0 bases from V and 3 bases from J, with 9 bases between. The CDR3 runs 15 residues. The V gene's germline CDR1 is SGHTA and CDR2 FQGTGA. The CDR3 is CASSLTLADYNEQFF. The CDR3 DNA reads as TGTGCCAGCAGCTTAACGTTGGCAGACTACAATGAGCAGTTCTTC. The complete variable domain, with remaining parts taken from reference TRBV7-3 and TRBJ2-1, reads GAGVSQTPSNKVTEKGKYVELRCDPISGHTALYWYRQSLGQGPEFLIYFQGTGAADDSGLPNDRFFAVRPEGSVSTLKIQRTERGDSAVYLCASSLTLADYNEQFFGPGTRLTVL.

A single count supports this clone. This sequence joins TRBV29-1 and TRBJ2-5, with TRBD1 matching over 7 bases. V lost 4 bases, J lost 2 bases, and 10 bases stayed unmatched. In germline, CDR1 is SQVTM, CDR2 ANQGSEA. The CDR3 is made up of 15 amino acids. CDR3 loop: CSVVSWDRDQETQYF. CDR3 DNA sequence: TGCAGCGTTGTGTCGTGGGACAGAGATCAAGAGACCCAGTACTTC. The complete variable domain, with remaining parts taken from reference TRBV29-1 and TRBJ2-5, reads SAVISQKPSRDICQRGTSLTIQCQVDSQVTMMFWYRQQPGQSLTLIATANQGSEATYESGFVIDKFPISRPNLTFSTLTVSNMSPEDSSIYLCSVVSWDRDQETQYFGPGTRLLVL.

The rearrangement joins TRBV28 to TRBJ2-3; 14 nucleotides line up with TRBD2. Trimming took 4 bases from V and 7 from J; bases not matched to a gene: 10. Germline V gives CDR1 MDHEN, CDR2 SYDVKM. This CDR3 comprises 17 residues. Written as DNA, the CDR3 is TGTGCCAGCAGTTCGCCCTCGACTAGCGGGGGGGTCCATACGCAGTATTTT. It yields the protein CASSSPSTSGGVHTQYF.

The chain combines TRBV2 with TRBJ2-5; 7 nucleotides line up with TRBD2. V shed 7 bases and J 4 bases; nucleotides not matched to a gene: 12. Per germline, CDR1 SNHLY and CDR2 FYNNEI. This CDR3 is built from 15 residues. CDR3: CASMGAREGRETQYF. The CDR3, as DNA: TGTGCCAGCATGGGTGCTAGGGAGGGAAGAGAGACCCAGTACTTC.

J is TRBJ2-5 and V is TRBV7-4, with D tentatively TRBD1 or TRBD2 (6 bases each). The germline V gene has CDR1 SGHVT and CDR2 SQSDAQ. This CDR3 has 17 residues. With 2 bases removed from V and 4 bases from J, the gap between germline ends came to 20 bases. The CDR3 sequence is CASSLKPGARWGETQYF. The CDR3 DNA reads TGTGCCAGCAGCTTAAAACCGGGGGCCCGGTGGGGAGAGACCCAGTACTTC.

The chain links TRBV12-5 to TRBJ2-1; D perhaps matches TRBD1 (6 bases). V lost 1 base, J lost 8 bases, and 9 bases lay in between. The CDR3 sequence is 13 residues long. Germline CDR1 and CDR2: LGHNT and FRNRAP. CDR3 sequence (DNA): TGTGCTAGTGGTTTGGACCAGGGGTATGAGCAGTTCTTC. It is translated as CASGLDQGYEQFF.